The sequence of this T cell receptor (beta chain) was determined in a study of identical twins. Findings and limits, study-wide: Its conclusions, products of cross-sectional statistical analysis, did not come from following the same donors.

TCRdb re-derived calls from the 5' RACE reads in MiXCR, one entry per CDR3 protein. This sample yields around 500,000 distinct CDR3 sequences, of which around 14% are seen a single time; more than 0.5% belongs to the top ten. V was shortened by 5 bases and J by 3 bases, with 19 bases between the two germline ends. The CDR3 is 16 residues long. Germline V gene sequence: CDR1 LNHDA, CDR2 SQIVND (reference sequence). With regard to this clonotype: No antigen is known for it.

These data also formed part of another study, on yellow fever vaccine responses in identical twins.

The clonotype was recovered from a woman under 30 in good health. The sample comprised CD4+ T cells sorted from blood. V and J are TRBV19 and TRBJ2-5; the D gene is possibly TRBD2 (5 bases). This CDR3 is CASSLLGATMKETQYF. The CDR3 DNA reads TGTGCCAGTAGTCTCCTGGGAGCGACAATGAAAGAGACCCAGTACTTC.